The next 17 T cell receptor beta chains were all read from a single sample in a study of shared clonotypes between healthy human individuals. Clones were read by immunoSEQ multiplex PCR, and TCRdb kept only the in-frame ones, dropping some. The sample carries 2,500,000 or so clones, around 93% recorded once. Sequenced sample: naive CD4+ T cells from PBMCs. Subset given: CD45RA+ positively selected. Receptors originate from a man aged 18 to 30 in good health. Some clones in this sample may be carry-over from other donors' samples.

This clone was recorded once. The gene calls are TRBV30 and TRBJ2-7, with D uncertain. Trimming pared 2 bases from V and 7 bases from J, leaving 9 bases between. In germline, CDR1 is GTSNPN, CDR2 SVGIG (reference sequence). There are 11 residues in the CDR3. CDR3 DNA: TGTGCCTGGAGTTGGGATATGGAGCAGTACTTC. It encodes CAWSWDMEQYF.

In DNA, the CDR3 is TGTGCCAGCAGCTTGTGGGGGAGCTCCTACGAGCAGTACTTC. Protein product: CASSLWGSSYEQYF. The rearrangement uses TRBV7-2 and TRBJ2-7; D tentatively reads TRBD1 or TRBD2 (5 bases each). The germline V gene encodes CDR1 SGHTA and CDR2 FQGNSA. This CDR3 is built from 14 residues. Trimming removed 3 bases from V and 0 bases from J, with 9 bases in between.

The V call is TRBV11-2, the J call TRBJ2-5; maybe TRBD2 (6 bases). The V gene lost 1 base and the J gene lost 4 bases, with 7 bases spanning the gap. CDR1 SGHAT and CDR2 FQNNGV come from the germline V gene. There are 13 residues in the CDR3. The CDR3 region is CASSLGAGETQYF. DNA for the CDR3: TGTGCCAGCAGCTTAGGAGCGGGAGAGACCCAGTACTTC.

This rearrangement joins TRBV7-8 to TRBJ1-4; D ambiguous. The CDR3 runs 14 residues. Germline V gene sequence: CDR1 SGHVS, CDR2 FQNEAQ. V lost 1 base and J 8 bases, leaving 11 bases between the germline ends. CDR3 DNA sequence: TGTGCCAGCAGCTTAGGTCGTGTAATCGAAAAACTGTTTTTT. Its translation: CASSLGRVIEKLFF.

The chain is built from TRBV4-3 and TRBJ2-1, with D possibly TRBD2 on 6 matching bases. The germline V and J ends were trimmed by 1 base and 6 bases, with 13 bases remaining between them. The CDR3 extends over 15 amino acids. Germline CDR1 reads LGHNA; CDR2 reads YSLEER. Here the CDR3 DNA reads TGCGCCAGCAGCCAAGTGGTGGTGGGAGGCAATGAGCAGTTCTTC. Residues: CASSQVVVGGNEQFF.

V usage is TRBV6-5 and J usage is TRBJ2-1; 9 bases agree with TRBD2. The CDR3 contains 15 residues. Per the germline V gene, CDR1 is MNHEY and CDR2 is SVGAGI. Trimming cost V 6 bases and J 4 bases; bases outside gene matches: 7. The CDR3 reads CASRPPSGKYNEQFF. Here the CDR3 DNA reads TGTGCCAGCAGACCTCCTAGCGGGAAGTACAATGAGCAGTTCTTC.

The chain combines TRBV4-1 with TRBJ2-5; weak D call: TRBD1 (6 bases). The V and J ends lost 1 base and 4 bases respectively, with 13 bases between them. The V gene's germline CDR1 is MGHRA and CDR2 YSYEKL. CDR3 size: 15 residues. DNA of the CDR3: TGCGCCAGCAGCCAAGCACTCACAGGGATAGAGACCCAGTACTTC. As protein: CASSQALTGIETQYF.

The rearrangement uses TRBV27 and TRBJ2-3; 8 nucleotides match TRBD1. In germline, CDR1 is MNHEY, CDR2 SMNVEV (reference sequence). This CDR3 is 16 amino acids long. V trimming: 5 bases; J trimming: 1 base; junction bases outside the gene matches: 8. CDR3 nucleotides: TGTGCCAGCAGTCCGGGACAGGTGAGGGGCACAGATACGCAGTATTTT. Translating gives CASSPGQVRGTDTQYF.

V usage is TRBV30 and J usage is TRBJ1-5; the D gene is possibly TRBD1 (5 bases). Looked up from germline, CDR1 is GTSNPN and CDR2 is SVGIG (reference sequence). V shed 2 bases and J shed 2 bases, with 10 bases lying between them. The CDR3 loop spans 14 amino acids. CDR3 loop: CAWSLGGGNQPQHF. DNA of the CDR3: TGTGCCTGGAGTTTGGGAGGGGGCAATCAGCCCCAGCATTTT.

V gene TRBV19 combines with J gene TRBJ2-7, with D possibly matching TRBD2 (6 bases). CDR3 length equals 16 residues. Germline CDR1 LNHDA, CDR2 SQIVND (reference sequence). V lost 5 bases, J lost 2 bases, and 19 bases lay in between. The CDR3 region has the DNA TGTGCCAGTAGTCTCCAAAGGGAGACTAGACCCTACGAGCAGTACTTC. The encoded protein is CASSLQRETRPYEQYF.

To note about this clone: Other DNA sequences in this specimen translate into the identical CDR3. The chain has TRBV18 and TRBJ2-1; D ambiguous. The CDR3 spans 12 residues. Germline-derived CDR1 and CDR2 are KGHSH and LQKENI. V shed 1 base and J shed 6 bases, with 4 bases lying between them. As DNA, the CDR3 is TGTGCCAGCTCACCACGCTTCAATGAGCAGTTCTTC. It translates to CASSPRFNEQFF.

The V gene is TRBV6-6, the J gene TRBJ1-1, with 8 bases identical to TRBD1. Unmatched junction bases numbered 11, after V lost 10 bases and J lost 7 bases. Germline lookup yields CDR1 MNHNY and CDR2 SVGAGI (reference sequence). There are 13 residues in the CDR3. As DNA, the CDR3 is TGTGCCACCTCCCCAGGGGGCTTTGGTGAAGCTTTCTTT. Its protein product is CATSPGGFGEAFF.

The chain recombines TRBV2 with TRBJ2-3, with unresolved D. This CDR3 is 14 amino acids long. From germline, CDR1 is SNHLY and CDR2 FYNNEI. V lost 6 bases and J 1 base, leaving 11 bases between the germline ends. CDR3 sequence: CASRAFDGTDTQYF. In DNA form, the CDR3 reads TGTGCCAGCAGAGCTTTCGACGGCACAGATACGCAGTATTTT.

This sequence joins TRBV11-2 and TRBJ2-1; maybe TRBD2 (6 bases). The germline V gene has CDR1 SGHAT and CDR2 FQNNGV. This CDR3 is built from 16 residues. Trimming shortened V by 5 bases and J by 7 bases, and 21 bases separated the two germline ends. The CDR3 reads CASSALVAVPGNEQFF. CDR3 nucleotide sequence: TGTGCCAGCAGCGCCCTGGTAGCGGTCCCTGGGAATGAGCAGTTCTTC.

J is TRBJ1-1 and V is TRBV23-1; TRBD1 matches 8 bases. TRBV23-1 is noted as an ORF with a role that remains uncertain. CDR3 length: 15 amino acids. Losses at the gene ends were 2 bases for V and 4 bases for J; bases not matched to a gene: 6. CDR3 region: CASSQHRGRGTEAFF. CDR3 coding DNA: TGCGCCAGCAGTCAACACAGGGGGAGGGGCACTGAAGCTTTCTTT.

Worth noting for this clone: This sample includes further DNA sequences coding for the same CDR3. The genes are TRBV5-4 and TRBJ2-3; the D call may be TRBD1 or TRBD2 (5 bases each). CDR3 length equals 14 residues. Trimming took off 0 bases at V and 5 bases at J, with 10 bases between the two ends. Germline CDR1 reads SGHNT; CDR2 reads YYREEE (reference sequence). The chain's CDR3 is CASSLATRGDTQYF. The CDR3 DNA reads as TGTGCCAGCAGCTTGGCCACTAGGGGAGATACGCAGTATTTT. Using reference TRBV5-4 and TRBJ2-3 for the parts outside the CDR3, the full variable domain is ETGVTQSPTHLIKTRGQQVTLRCSSQSGHNTVSWYQQALGQGPQFIFQYYREEENGRGNFPPRFSGLQFPNYSSELNVNALELDDSALYLCASSLATRGDTQYFGPGTRLTVL.

The CDR3 nucleotides read TGTGCCAGCTCCTCAGGGAGCTCCTACGAGCAGTACTTC. Its translation: CASSSGSSYEQYF. The chain carries TRBV18 and TRBJ2-7; D may be TRBD1 or TRBD2 (5 bases each). Looked up from germline, CDR1 is KGHSH and CDR2 is LQKENI. This CDR3 comprises 13 residues. Deletions cut 6 bases from V and 0 bases from J, with 9 bases between.